The T cell receptor (beta chain) under discussion was sequenced for a study of cytomegalovirus exposure and HLA in healthy donors. Primers included in the PCR were 60 Vbeta and 13 Jbeta primers. TCRdb keeps only in-frame clones here, not all; method: immunoSEQ multiplex PCR. Among roughly 170,000 clones listed, 80% were seen once. Source material: PBMCs. This TCR was recovered from a man between 25 and 39 years old in good health and CMV-seropositive.

The CDR3 here is CASSPGTSGGDTQYF. In DNA, the CDR3 is TGTGCCAGCAGCCCAGGGACTAGCGGGGGAGATACGCAGTATTTT. V and J are TRBV9 and TRBJ2-3; 14 bases fit TRBD2. Germline CDR1 is SGDLS and CDR2 is YYNGEE. The CDR3 is 15 amino acids. After removal of 4 bases from V and 5 bases from J, the junction contained 3 bases not matched to a gene.